This TCR beta chain was identified during a study of neurological immune-mediated disorders (dated by TCRdb to between 2018 and 2021). In terms of the full investigation: The study compared peripheral blood TCR-beta repertoires of HTLV-I-associated myelopathy (HAM/TSP) patients, multiple sclerosis patients and healthy controls using UMI-based sequencing. The approximately 100 TCR-beta libraries included longitudinal samples, technical triplicates and paired sorted CD4+ and CD8+ T-cell subsets alongside PBMC samples. Of the roughly 70 subjects in the cohort, roughly 14 were HAM/TSP patients, around 35 were multiple sclerosis patients, and 20 were healthy controls. Beyond this particular receptor, the publication reports: TCR clonal expansion was greatest in HAM/TSP patients and smallest in MS patients, who ranked below even healthy controls. Expanded clones from different subjects shared no identical CDR3 amino acid sequences, which suggests that TCR-beta repertoires were private in all groups.

Details on this clonotype: Its antigen remains undetermined. Because it lacks the conserved phenylalanine or tryptophan at the end, this CDR3 is likely a read error.

To synthesize cDNA, template-switch 5'RACE was performed with a primer carrying a 10-nucleotide random unique molecular identifier so that each TCR transcript was tagged. Each sequencing run produced over 200 million TCR-beta sequences covering 15-18 subjects. The RNeasy kit was used to extract total RNA. The KAPA Real-time Library Amplification kit was used to amplify TCR-beta VDJ regions with primers for the TCR constant region and the 5'RACE anchor. A first PCR added sample indexes and Illumina adaptors, and a second PCR then raised library yield. After Ampure bead purification, the roughly 650 bp TCR product was size-selected on a 2% E-gel SizeSelection system. Before pooling, libraries had their quality checked on a Bioanalyzer, their concentration measured with Qubit, and their quantity determined with the Kapa Library Quantification kit. Libraries were sequenced paired-end 2 x 150 bp on an Illumina HiSeq 2500. To increase sequence diversity, about 25-31% phiX was spiked into each library pool. Per the authors' processing: Quality-filtered reads were processed with the UMI-based MiGEC pipeline, and over 75% of raw TCR sequences were removed by the MiGEC pipeline during error correction. VDJ genes were aligned to IMGT germline references, and clonotypes were defined by unique CDR3 amino acid sequence plus V-J genes. Clonal expansion, Shannon diversity, and CDR3 relatedness (CalcPairwiseDistances, ClusterSamples) were evaluated with VDJtools, and phylogenetic trees were built with CLCbio workbench. A clone was classed as expanded if it had 8 or more unique UMIs, a cutoff based on coefficient-of-variation modelling across technical triplicates. The raw public reads went through TCRdb reprocessing: fastp at Q25, MiXCR clone calling, in-frame beta chains kept. CDR3 protein duplicates are merged, each entry listing the most common genes and DNA. These V and J calls rely on TCRdb rather than the paper's analysis. In this sample the table shows 9,500 to 12,000 distinct CDR3 sequences, under 25% of which occur a single time. The top ten clones comprise about 50% of the sample.

For the sorted-subset TCR libraries, the starting material was about 1 million sorted CD4+ or CD8+ T cells. Peripheral blood underwent Ficoll-Hypaque density gradient centrifugation to isolate PBMCs, which were then cryopreserved in liquid nitrogen. Paired sorted CD4+ and CD8+ subsets came from healthy controls, HAM/TSP patients and MS patients. V is reduced by 5 bases and J by 3 bases, leaving a spacing of 17 bases between them. The germline V gene (reference sequence) specifies DFQATT as CDR1 and SNEGSKA as CDR2. Counting both end residues, the CDR3 totals 15 amino acids. The sequence is cut down to CDR3 DNA, 45 bases in frame from base 1.

The rearrangement combines TRBV20-1 with TRBJ2-4, and perhaps TRBD2 as D gene, on 6 matching bases. The sequencing sample was made of CD8+ T cells from blood. This receptor was taken from a woman aged 55-69 years with HTLV-1-associated myelopathy (HAM/TSP). CDR3 reads: CSAETLGGGKNIQYC. At the DNA level, the sequence is TGCAGTGCTGAAACCCTCGGGGGTGGCAAAAACATTCAGTACTGC.